This TCR beta chain was documented in a study of blood T cell repertoires in COVID-19. The overall study: The United States, Italy and Spain provided the acute and convalescent COVID-19 samples.

Source study methods: Using reference gene primer amplification, nucleated cell counts were estimated. TCRdb keeps only in-frame clones here, not all; method: immunoSEQ multiplex PCR. D and trimming were read from the DNA, whereas the V and J calls and clone size are those reported in that table. There are about 170,000 clones in the sample; 88% occur only once, and approximately 2.1% lies in the top ten. Germline V CDR1 and CDR2: MNHEY, SMNVEV (reference sequence). V dropped 0 bases and J dropped 11; count of bases not matched to a gene: 8. The CDR3 totals 15 residues. The source of this sequence is a man aged 50 or older who had recovered from COVID-19. The sample consisted of peripheral blood. V usage is TRBV27 and J usage is TRBJ1-5; 9 nucleotides align to TRBD1. The CDR3 coding sequence is TGTGCCAGCAGTTTATCCCGGACAGGGGCGGAGGCCCAGCATTTT. Amino acid sequence: CASSLSRTGAEAQHF.